This TCR beta chain was identified during a study of blood T cell repertoires in COVID-19. Study-level information: Sources were T cells, B-cell-depleted T cells, or PBMCs; the material itself was cDNA or gDNA.

V gave up 5 bases and J gave up 13 bases, with 18 bases separating them. The CDR3 covers 12 residues. Germline loops: CDR1 SGHVS, CDR2 FNYEAQ. Here immunoSEQ multiplex PCR was the method, and the copy in TCRdb shows in-frame clones only, minus some. The table records hundreds of thousands of clones, roughly nine tenths of them present only once. The sequence was obtained from a man in his fifties or sixties who had recovered from COVID-19. Sample: PBMCs or T cells enriched from blood (not recorded which). The V call is TRBV7-6, the J call TRBJ2-7; possibly TRBD1 for D (7 bases). In DNA form, the CDR3 reads TGTGCCAGCAGCCCCCCCAGGGGGGAGAAATACTTC. It encodes CASSPPRGEKYF.